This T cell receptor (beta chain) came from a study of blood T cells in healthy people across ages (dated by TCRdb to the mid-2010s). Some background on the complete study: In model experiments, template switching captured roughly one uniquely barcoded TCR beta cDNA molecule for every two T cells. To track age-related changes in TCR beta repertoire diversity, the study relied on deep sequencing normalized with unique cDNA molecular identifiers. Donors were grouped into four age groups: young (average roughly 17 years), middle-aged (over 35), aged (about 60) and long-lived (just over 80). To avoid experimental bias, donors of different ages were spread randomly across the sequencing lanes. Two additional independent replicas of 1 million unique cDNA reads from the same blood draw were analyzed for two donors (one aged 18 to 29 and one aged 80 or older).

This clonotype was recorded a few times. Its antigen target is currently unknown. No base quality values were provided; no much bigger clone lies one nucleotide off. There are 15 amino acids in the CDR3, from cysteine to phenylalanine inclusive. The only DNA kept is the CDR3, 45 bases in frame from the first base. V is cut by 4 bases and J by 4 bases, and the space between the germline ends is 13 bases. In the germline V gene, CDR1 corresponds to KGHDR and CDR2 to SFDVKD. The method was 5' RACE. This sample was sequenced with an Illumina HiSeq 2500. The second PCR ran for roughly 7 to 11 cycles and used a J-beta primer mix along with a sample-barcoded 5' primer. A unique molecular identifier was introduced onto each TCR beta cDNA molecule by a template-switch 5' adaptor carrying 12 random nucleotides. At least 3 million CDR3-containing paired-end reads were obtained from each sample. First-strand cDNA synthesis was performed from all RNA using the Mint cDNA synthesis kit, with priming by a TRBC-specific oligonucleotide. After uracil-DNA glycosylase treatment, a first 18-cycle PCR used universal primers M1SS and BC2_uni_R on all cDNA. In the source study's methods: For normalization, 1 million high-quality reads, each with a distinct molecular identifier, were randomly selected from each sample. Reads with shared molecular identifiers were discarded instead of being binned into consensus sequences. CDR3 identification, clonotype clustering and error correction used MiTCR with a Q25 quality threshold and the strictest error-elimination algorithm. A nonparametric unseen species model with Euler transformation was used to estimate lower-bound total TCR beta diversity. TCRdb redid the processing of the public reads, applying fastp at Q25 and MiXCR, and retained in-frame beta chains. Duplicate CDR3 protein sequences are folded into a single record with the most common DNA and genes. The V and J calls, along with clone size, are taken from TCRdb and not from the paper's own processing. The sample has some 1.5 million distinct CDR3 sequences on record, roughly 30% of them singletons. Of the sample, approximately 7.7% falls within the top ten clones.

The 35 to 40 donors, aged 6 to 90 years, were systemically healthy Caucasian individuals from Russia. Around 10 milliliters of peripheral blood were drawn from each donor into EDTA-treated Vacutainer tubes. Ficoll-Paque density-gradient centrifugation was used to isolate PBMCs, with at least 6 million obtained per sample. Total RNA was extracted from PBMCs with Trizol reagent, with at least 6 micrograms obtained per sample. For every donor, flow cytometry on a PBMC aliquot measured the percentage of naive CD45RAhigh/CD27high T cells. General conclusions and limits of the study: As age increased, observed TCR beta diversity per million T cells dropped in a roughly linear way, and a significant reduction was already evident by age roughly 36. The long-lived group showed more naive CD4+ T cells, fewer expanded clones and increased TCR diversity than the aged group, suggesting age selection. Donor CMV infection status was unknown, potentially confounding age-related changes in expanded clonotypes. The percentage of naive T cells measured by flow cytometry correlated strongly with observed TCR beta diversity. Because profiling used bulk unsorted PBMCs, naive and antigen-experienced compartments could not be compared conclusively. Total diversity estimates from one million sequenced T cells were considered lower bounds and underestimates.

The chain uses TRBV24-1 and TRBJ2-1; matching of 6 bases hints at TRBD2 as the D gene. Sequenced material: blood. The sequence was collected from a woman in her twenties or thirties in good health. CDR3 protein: CATSDISGLYNEQFF. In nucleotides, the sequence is TGTGCCACCAGTGACATAAGCGGGCTTTACAATGAGCAGTTCTTC.